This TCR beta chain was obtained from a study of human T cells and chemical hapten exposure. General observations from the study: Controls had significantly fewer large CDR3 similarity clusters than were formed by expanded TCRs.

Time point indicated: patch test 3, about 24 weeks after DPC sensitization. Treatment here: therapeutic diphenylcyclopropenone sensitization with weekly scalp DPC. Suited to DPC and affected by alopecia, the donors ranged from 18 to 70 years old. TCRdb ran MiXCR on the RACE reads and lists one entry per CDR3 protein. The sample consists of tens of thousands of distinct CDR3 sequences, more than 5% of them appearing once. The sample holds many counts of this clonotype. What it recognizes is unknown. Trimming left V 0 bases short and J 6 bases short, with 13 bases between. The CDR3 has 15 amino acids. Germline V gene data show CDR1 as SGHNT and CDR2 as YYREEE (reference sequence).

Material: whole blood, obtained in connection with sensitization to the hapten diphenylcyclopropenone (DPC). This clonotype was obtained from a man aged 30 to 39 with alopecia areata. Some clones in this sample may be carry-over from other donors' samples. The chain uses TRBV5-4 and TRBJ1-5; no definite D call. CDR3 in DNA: TGTGCCAGCAGCTTGGCCCGGGATTGGAGTCAGCCCCAGCATTTT. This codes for CASSLARDWSQPQHF.